The rows below give T cell receptor beta chains drawn from one sample of a study of PD-1 blockade in mismatch repair-deficient tumors. The repertoire was sequenced with immunoSEQ multiplex PCR; TCRdb's copy has only in-frame clones and lacks some. There are 15,000 or so clones in the sample; roughly 88% occur only once, and under 2% lies in the top ten. The specimen comprised PBMCs, sampled less than 15 weeks after starting pembrolizumab. The receptors originated from an adult with mismatch repair-deficient cancer. Both conserved end residues are part of each CDR3. The order of the fields is V gene, D gene, CDR3 length, clone size, J gene, CDR3 DNA, CDR3 protein. The D gene is left open where the match is weak. Some rows mark clone size as missing; the rest say once, few, many or name a class of expanded clone.

V gene: TRBV5-1
D gene: -
CDR3 length: 15
clone size: -
J gene: TRBJ2-7
CDR3 DNA: TGCGCCAGCAGCTTGGGGAATGCTATAGCGGTCGAGCAGTACTTC
CDR3 protein: CASSLGNAIAVEQYF

V gene: TRBV5-1
D gene: -
CDR3 length: 14
clone size: -
J gene: TRBJ1-1
CDR3 DNA: TGCGCCAGCAGCGCCAGGGGACTAAACACTGAAGCTTTCTTT
CDR3 protein: CASSARGLNTEAFF

V gene: TRBV5-6
D gene: TRBD1
CDR3 length: 16
clone size: -
J gene: TRBJ1-4
CDR3 DNA: TGTGCCAGCAGCTTGGGGGGTGGGACAGTCACTGAAAAACTGTTTTTT
CDR3 protein: CASSLGGGTVTEKLFF

V gene: TRBV28
D gene: TRBD2
CDR3 length: 13
clone size: -
J gene: TRBJ2-7
CDR3 DNA: TGTGCCAGCAGCCCTGGGGGGGCCTACGAGCAGTACTTC
CDR3 protein: CASSPGGAYEQYF

V gene: TRBV28
D gene: -
CDR3 length: 15
clone size: -
J gene: TRBJ1-2
CDR3 DNA: TGTGCCAGCAGTTTTATGCCACAGGCTAACTATGGCTACACCTTC
CDR3 protein: CASSFMPQANYGYTF

V gene: TRBV18
D gene: TRBD1
CDR3 length: 16
clone size: -
J gene: TRBJ2-2
CDR3 DNA: TGTGCCAGCTCACCACCGGGACAGATGAACACCGGGGAGCTGTTTTTT
CDR3 protein: CASSPPGQMNTGELFF

V gene: TRBV30
D gene: -
CDR3 length: 12
clone size: -
J gene: TRBJ2-5
CDR3 DNA: TGTGCCTGGAGTGCGCCCCGGGGAACCCAGTACTTC
CDR3 protein: CAWSAPRGTQYF

V gene: TRBV5-1
D gene: -
CDR3 length: 13
clone size: -
J gene: TRBJ2-5
CDR3 DNA: TGCGCCAGCAGCTTGGGCTCAGAAGAGACCCAGTACTTC
CDR3 protein: CASSLGSEETQYF

V gene: TRBV27
D gene: TRBD2
CDR3 length: 17
clone size: -
J gene: TRBJ2-1
CDR3 DNA: TGTGCCAGCAGTTTAGGGGGACTAGCGGGAGGTCGGAATGAGCAGTTCTTC
CDR3 protein: CASSLGGLAGGRNEQFF

V gene: TRBV2
D gene: TRBD2
CDR3 length: 15
clone size: once
J gene: TRBJ2-1
CDR3 DNA: TGTGCCAGCAGAAGGACTAGGATCAGCTACAATGAGCAGTTCTTC
CDR3 protein: CASRRTRISYNEQFF